Following are 14 T cell receptor beta chains from one sample sequenced in a study of Ad26.COV2.S vaccination and SARS-CoV-2 variants. Clones were read by immunoSEQ multiplex PCR, and TCRdb kept only the in-frame ones, dropping some. The table records some 350,000 clones, about 90% of them present only once. The specimen comprised peripheral blood, sampled after recovery from COVID-19. These receptors all stem from a human donor who had recovered from COVID-19.

In this sample, this clone turned up a few times. The V gene is TRBV2, the J gene TRBJ1-2; D may be TRBD1 (6 bases). Per the germline V gene, CDR1 is SNHLY and CDR2 is FYNNEI. Trimming shortened V by 4 bases and J by 2 bases, and 8 bases separated the two germline ends. The CDR3 covers 13 residues. As DNA, the CDR3 is TGTGCCAGCAGTGGCGGACAGAACTATGGCTACACCTTC. Encoded protein: CASSGGQNYGYTF.

The table lists this clone with a count of one. J is TRBJ2-2 and V is TRBV7-3; D remains unclear. This CDR3 has 14 residues. Trimming left V 5 bases short and J 3 bases short, with 10 bases between. Germline V gene sequence: CDR1 SGHTA, CDR2 FQGTGA. As DNA, the CDR3 is TGTGCCAGCAGCCCCGCTGGGGACACCGGGGAGCTGTTTTTT. Its translation: CASSPAGDTGELFF.

The chain uses TRBV21-1 and TRBJ1-3. TRBV21-1 is given as a pseudogene. The CDR3 contains 12 residues. The chain's CDR3 is CADGALGNTIYF. The DNA for the CDR3 is TGTGCCGACGGGGCGCTTGGAAACACCATATATTTT.

V gene TRBV7-9 combines with J gene TRBJ1-1; D not certain. In germline, CDR1 is SEHNR, CDR2 FQNEAQ (reference sequence). V lost 6 bases, J lost 0 bases, and 11 bases lay in between. The CDR3 spans 14 residues. CDR3 DNA: TGTGCCAGCAGTCCAGAACAGATGAACACTGAAGCTTTCTTT. The encoded protein is CASSPEQMNTEAFF.

The chain has TRBV5-1 and TRBJ2-1; D call uncertain. Germline V gene data show CDR1 as SGHRS and CDR2 as YFSETQ. This CDR3 is built from 16 residues. Trimming cost V 2 bases and J 5 bases, with 17 bases left between them. The DNA for the CDR3 is TGCGCCAGCAGCTTCGGGCCCGTTGGTAGGGACAATGAGCAGTTCTTC. It codes for CASSFGPVGRDNEQFF.

The chain links TRBV6-5 to TRBJ1-1; 10 bases are a match to TRBD1. The J segment lost 5 bases and the V segment lost 4 bases, leaving 4 bases of the junction unmatched. Germline-derived CDR1 and CDR2 are MNHEY and SVGAGI. The length of the CDR3 is 14 residues. CDR3 coding DNA: TGTGCCAGCAGTTTGGACAGGGGGTCAACTGAAGCTTTCTTT. The encoded protein is CASSLDRGSTEAFF.

This sequence joins TRBV6-5 and TRBJ1-2, with 9 positions matching TRBD1. Trimming took 0 bases from V and 4 from J; bases not matched to a gene: 6. Per the germline V gene, CDR1 is MNHEY and CDR2 is SVGAGI. This CDR3 is 16 amino acids long. The CDR3, as DNA: TGTGCCAGCAGTTACTCGGGGACAGGGCAAGCCTATGGCTACACCTTC. As protein: CASSYSGTGQAYGYTF.

CDR3 nucleotide sequence: TGTGCCAGCAGCCGAGACAGGGTAAATTTACTCGGCTACACCTTC. It is translated as CASSRDRVNLLGYTF. This chain uses TRBV3-1 (or the pseudogene TRBV3-2) with TRBJ1-2; TRBD1 matches at 7 bases. CDR3 length: 15 amino acids. CDR1 is LGHDT and CDR2 is YNNKEL in the germline V gene (reference sequence). Unmatched junction bases numbered 13, after V lost 4 bases and J lost 8 bases.

The chain employs TRBV4-1 and TRBJ2-5; perhaps TRBD1 as D (7 bases). The CDR3 contains 12 residues. CDR1 MGHRA and CDR2 YSYEKL come from the germline V gene. Trimming removed 4 bases at V and 9 bases at J, with 12 bases between. CDR3 protein: CASSLTGEAQYF. In DNA, the CDR3 is TGCGCCAGCAGCCTTACAGGGGAGGCCCAGTACTTC.

V is TRBV7-9 and J is TRBJ1-5; D ambiguous. The CDR3 extends over 15 amino acids. V dropped 2 bases and J dropped 5 bases, with 13 bases sitting between them. Germline values: CDR1 SEHNR, CDR2 FQNEAQ (reference sequence). The CDR3 DNA follows: TGTGCCAGCAGCTTATTTCAGTCAGATGATCAGCCCCAGCATTTT. It is translated as CASSLFQSDDQPQHF.

The rearrangement links TRBV6-2 or TRBV6-3 to TRBJ1-2; maybe TRBD1 (5 bases). This CDR3 region has 15 residues. V was cut by 1 base and J by 5 bases, with 14 bases left in between. Germline lookup yields CDR1 MNHEY and CDR2 SVGEGT. CDR3 sequence reads: CASSYFRDLTYGYTF. The CDR3 coding sequence is TGTGCCAGCAGTTACTTCAGGGACCTCACATATGGCTACACCTTC.

The rearrangement links TRBV9 to TRBJ1-1; D gene ambiguous. The CDR3 has 16 amino acids. The germline V and J ends were trimmed by 4 bases and 1 base, with 17 bases remaining between them. Germline V CDR1 and CDR2: SGDLS, YYNGEE. The chain's CDR3 is CASSPRPIAKNTEAFF. The CDR3 bases are TGTGCCAGCAGCCCGAGACCGATAGCAAAGAACACTGAAGCTTTCTTT.

This chain uses TRBV4-1 with TRBJ1-4; a weak D match, TRBD1 (6 bases). Trimming took off 0 bases at V and 7 bases at J, with 15 bases between the two ends. The germline gives CDR1 MGHRA, CDR2 YSYEKL. The CDR3 length is 16 residues. CDR3 protein: CASSQEPQGIGEKLFF. The DNA for the CDR3 is TGCGCCAGCAGCCAAGAGCCCCAGGGGATAGGTGAAAAACTGTTTTTT.

This clone was detected only once. The gene calls are TRBV5-4 and TRBJ2-7; no firm D call. Germline V gene sequence: CDR1 SGHNT, CDR2 YYREEE (reference sequence). The CDR3 contains 13 residues. Deletions cut 3 bases from V and 6 bases from J, with 13 bases between. The CDR3 spells CASSWALAGEQYF. The CDR3 region has the DNA TGTGCCAGCAGCTGGGCTTTAGCCGGCGAGCAGTACTTC. Based on the CDR3 plus reference TRBV5-4 and TRBJ2-7, the full variable domain is ETGVTQSPTHLIKTRGQQVTLRCSSQSGHNTVSWYQQALGQGPQFIFQYYREEENGRGNFPPRFSGLQFPNYSSELNVNALELDDSALYLCASSWALAGEQYFGPGTRLTVT.